These 8 T cell receptor beta chains originate from one sample sequenced in a study of T-cell memory formation after mild COVID-19. TCRdb independently ran MiXCR on the 5' RACE reads; one entry per CDR3 protein. Among some 100,000 distinct CDR3 sequences listed, around 10% were seen once. The sample consisted of PBMCs or a T cell subset sorted from them (not recorded which). These receptors were collected from a man between 18 and 29 years old who had mild COVID-19 (a few samples of this study predate the infection). Cell type and time point are not known.

This clonotype occurred a few times. J is TRBJ1-2 and V is TRBV27; no firm D call. The CDR3 is 14 amino acids. Trimming stripped 2 bases from V and 7 bases from J, with 14 bases between. Germline V gene lookup returns CDR1 MNHEY and CDR2 SMNVEV (reference sequence). The CDR3 loop is CASSLGSGVVGYTF. The CDR3 DNA reads TGTGCCAGCAGTTTAGGGTCTGGGGTGGTTGGCTACACCTTC.

At least ten counts were recorded for this clonotype. The genes are TRBV7-9 and TRBJ2-1; TRBD2 matches 8 bases. Germline loops: CDR1 SEHNR, CDR2 FQNEAQ (reference sequence). The ends lost 2 bases at V and 8 bases at J; junction bases unmatched: 8. The CDR3 has 15 amino acids. The CDR3 region is CASSLFGGALDEQFF. CDR3 bases: TGTGCCAGCAGCTTATTCGGGGGGGCTTTAGATGAGCAGTTCTTC.

This clonotype has ten or more counts. The chain recombines TRBV20-1 with TRBJ2-3, with 10 bases that match TRBD2. CDR1 is DFQATT and CDR2 is SNEGSKA in the germline V gene (reference sequence). V lost 3 bases, J lost 6 bases, and 15 bases stayed unmatched. CDR3 size: 17 residues. This CDR3 is CSASGAGGFIFSDTQYF. The CDR3, as DNA: TGCAGTGCTAGTGGAGCGGGGGGGTTTATCTTCTCGGATACGCAGTATTTT.

This clonotype was observed at least ten times. The chain recombines TRBV6-5 with TRBJ2-1; D not resolved. Trimming pared 2 bases from V and 4 bases from J, leaving 6 bases between. Germline V gives CDR1 MNHEY, CDR2 SVGAGI. The CDR3 has 13 amino acids. The CDR3 loop is CASSYAAYNEQFF. DNA for the CDR3: TGTGCCAGCAGTTACGCGGCTTACAATGAGCAGTTCTTC.

The chain couples TRBV7-8 to TRBJ2-7; 7 bases are a match to TRBD2. The CDR3 length is 15 residues. The V segment lost 5 bases and the J segment 0 bases; nucleotides outside the gene matches: 7. The V gene's germline CDR1 is SGHVS and CDR2 FQNEAQ. CDR3 residues: CASSPPLADSYEQYF. The CDR3 coding sequence is TGTGCCAGCAGCCCCCCCCTAGCGGACTCCTACGAGCAGTACTTC. The full variable domain, rest sourced from reference TRBV7-8 and TRBJ2-7, is GAGVSQSPRYKVAKRGQDVALRCDPISGHVSLFWYQQALGQGPEFLTYFQNEAQLDKSGLPSDRFFAERPEGSVSTLKIQRTQQEDSAVYLCASSPPLADSYEQYFGPGTRLTVT.

The CDR3 nucleotides read TGCGCCAGCCTTGGGACAGGGAGCACCGGGGAGCTGTTTTTT. Its protein product is CASLGTGSTGELFF. The rearrangement joins TRBV10-2 to TRBJ2-2, with 9 nucleotides matching TRBD1. V gave up 8 bases and J gave up 4 bases; unmatched junction bases: 5. The CDR3 is 14 amino acids. Germline V CDR1 and CDR2: WSHSY, SAAADI.

This clonotype was seen repeatedly, ten times or more. The chain combines TRBV9 with TRBJ2-2; D unresolved. The CDR3 sequence is 12 residues long. The V and J ends lost 0 bases and 5 bases respectively, with 2 bases between them. CDR1 is SGDLS, CDR2 YYNGEE, per germline. This CDR3 reads CASSVGTGELFF. DNA of the CDR3: TGTGCCAGCAGCGTAGGTACCGGGGAGCTGTTTTTT.

The chain couples TRBV27 to TRBJ2-7, with D possibly matching TRBD1 (5 bases). Germline V gene lookup returns CDR1 MNHEY and CDR2 SMNVEV (reference sequence). The CDR3 is 15 residues long. V was cut by 4 bases and J by 4 bases, with 17 bases left in between. The CDR3 bases are TGTGCCAGCAGTTCCAGCTCGACAGCTTATTACGAGCAGTACTTC. This translates into CASSSSSTAYYEQYF.